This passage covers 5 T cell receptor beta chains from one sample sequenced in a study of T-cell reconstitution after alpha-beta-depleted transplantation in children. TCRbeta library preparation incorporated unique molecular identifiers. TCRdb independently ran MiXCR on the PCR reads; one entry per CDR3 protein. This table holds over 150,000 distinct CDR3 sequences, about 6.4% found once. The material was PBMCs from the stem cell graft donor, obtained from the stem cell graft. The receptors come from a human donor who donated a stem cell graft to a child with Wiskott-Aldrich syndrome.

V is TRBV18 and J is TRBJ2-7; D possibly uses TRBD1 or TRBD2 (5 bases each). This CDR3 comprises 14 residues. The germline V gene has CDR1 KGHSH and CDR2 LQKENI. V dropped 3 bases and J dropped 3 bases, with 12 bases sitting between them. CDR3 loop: CASSPQQDFYEQYF. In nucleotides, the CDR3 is TGTGCCAGCTCACCTCAACAGGACTTCTACGAGCAGTACTTC.

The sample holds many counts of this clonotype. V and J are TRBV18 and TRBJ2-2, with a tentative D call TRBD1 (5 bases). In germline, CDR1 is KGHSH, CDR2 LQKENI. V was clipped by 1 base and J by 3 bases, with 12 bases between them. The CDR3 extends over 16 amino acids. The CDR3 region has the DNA TGTGCCAGCTCACCACTTGGCGGCAGGGACACCGGGGAGCTGTTTTTT. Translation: CASSPLGGRDTGELFF. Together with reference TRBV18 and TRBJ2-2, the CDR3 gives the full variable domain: NAGVMQNPRHLVRRRGQEARLRCSPMKGHSHVYWYRQLPEEGLKFMVYLQKENIIDESGMPKERFSAEFPKEGPSILRIQQVVRGDSAAYFCASSPLGGRDTGELFFGEGSRLTVL.

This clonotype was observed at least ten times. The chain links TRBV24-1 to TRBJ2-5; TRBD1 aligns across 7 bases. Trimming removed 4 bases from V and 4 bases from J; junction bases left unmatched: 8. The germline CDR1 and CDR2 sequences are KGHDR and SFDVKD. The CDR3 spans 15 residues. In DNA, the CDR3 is TGTGCCACCAGTGAGGGGAAGGGGGCCGTAGAGACCCAGTACTTC. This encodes CATSEGKGAVETQYF.

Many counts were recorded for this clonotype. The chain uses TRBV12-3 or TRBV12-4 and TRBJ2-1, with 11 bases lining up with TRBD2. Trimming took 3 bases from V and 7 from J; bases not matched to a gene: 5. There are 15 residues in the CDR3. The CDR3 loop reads CASSLVAGGVNEQFF. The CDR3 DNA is TGTGCCAGCAGTTTGGTAGCGGGGGGGGTTAATGAGCAGTTCTTC.

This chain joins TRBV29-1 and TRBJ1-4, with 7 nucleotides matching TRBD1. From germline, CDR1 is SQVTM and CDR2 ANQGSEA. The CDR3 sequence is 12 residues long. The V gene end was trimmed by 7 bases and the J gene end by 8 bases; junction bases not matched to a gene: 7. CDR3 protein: CSAGTAREKLFF. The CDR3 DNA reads TGCAGCGCAGGGACAGCGCGGGAAAAACTGTTTTTT.